The next 27 T cell receptor beta chains were all read from a single sample in a study of human versus mouse CDR3 diversity and MHC coevolution. Sequencing used immunoSEQ multiplex PCR; TCRdb keeps in-frame clones, though not all of them. There are fewer than 80,000 clones in the sample; 85% to 95% occur only once, and around 0.15% lies in the top ten. The sequenced sample consisted of naive CD4+ T cells from blood. Subset described: CD45RO-negative CD62L-positive naive CD4 T cells. These receptors all stem from a person aged 30-69 years in good health.

V is TRBV10-3 and J is TRBJ2-2; no clear D. The CDR3 totals 15 residues. The germline gives CDR1 ENHRY, CDR2 SYGVKD. V gave up 0 bases and J gave up 5 bases, with 10 bases separating them. The CDR3: CAISESTPGTGELFF. The CDR3, as DNA: TGTGCCATCAGTGAGTCTACTCCCGGTACCGGGGAGCTGTTTTTT.

This chain uses TRBV6-1 with TRBJ1-1; weak D call: TRBD1 (6 bases). V lost 1 base to trimming and J lost 4 bases, with 13 bases between them. This CDR3 contains 15 residues. Germline-derived CDR1 and CDR2 are MNHNS and SASEGT. CDR3 loop: CASSEGGRLGTEAFF. CDR3 bases: TGTGCCAGCAGTGAAGGGGGGCGCTTAGGCACTGAAGCTTTCTTT.

The chain carries TRBV6-1 and TRBJ1-2, with D perhaps TRBD1 (6 bases). The CDR3 runs to 14 residues. Trimming took off 7 bases at V and 1 base at J, with 13 bases between the two ends. Germline loops: CDR1 MNHNS, CDR2 SASEGT. Written as DNA, the CDR3 is TGTGCCAGCAACAAACAGGGCCTTAACTATGGCTACACCTTC. Protein: CASNKQGLNYGYTF.

V gene TRBV27 combines with J gene TRBJ2-7; 9 bases agree with TRBD2. Germline lookup yields CDR1 MNHEY and CDR2 SMNVEV (reference sequence). Trimming at V came to 2 bases and at J to 6 bases, leaving 8 bases not matched to a gene. The CDR3 runs to 15 residues. CDR3 coding DNA: TGTGCCAGCAGTTTAATAGCGGGAGAAGACGCCGAGCAGTACTTC. This gives the protein CASSLIAGEDAEQYF.

The CDR3: CASSLIWGGRETQYF. The CDR3 DNA sequence: TGCGCCAGCAGTCTTATTTGGGGGGGCCGGGAGACCCAGTACTTC. The J gene is TRBJ2-5, the V gene TRBV23-1, with a possible D match to TRBD2 (7 bases). TRBV23-1 is filed as an ORF, its function uncertain. The CDR3 has 15 residues. The germline V and J ends were trimmed by 4 bases and 5 bases, with 17 bases remaining between them.

The chain recombines TRBV4-1 with TRBJ2-3; possibly TRBD1 for D (5 bases). The CDR3 extends over 16 amino acids. CDR1 and CDR2 from the germline V gene are MGHRA and YSYEKL. V was shortened by 0 bases and J by 1 base, with 11 bases between the two germline ends. CDR3: CASSQDPGIRTDTQYF. The CDR3 DNA is TGCGCCAGCAGCCAAGACCCAGGGATTCGCACAGATACGCAGTATTTT.

This chain uses TRBV5-4 with TRBJ2-7; D is ambiguous. Germline V gene sequence: CDR1 SGHNT, CDR2 YYREEE (reference sequence). This CDR3 is 13 amino acids long. V lost 1 base and J lost 5, with 10 bases in between. The CDR3 DNA reads as TGTGCCAGCAGCTTGATAAGCAGGAACGAGCAGTACTTC. It encodes CASSLISRNEQYF.

V and J are TRBV29-1 and TRBJ2-3, with TRBD1 matching over 7 bases. Germline values: CDR1 SQVTM, CDR2 ANQGSEA. The CDR3 is made up of 12 amino acids. V gave up 8 bases and J gave up 3 bases; unmatched junction bases: 5. CDR3 protein: CSTRDSTDTQYF. The CDR3 bases are TGCAGCACCCGGGACAGTACAGATACGCAGTATTTT.

This chain connects TRBV2 to TRBJ2-3, with a tentative D call TRBD2 (6 bases). Trimming stripped 5 bases from V and 1 base from J, with 10 bases between. CDR3 length: 14 residues. CDR1 is SNHLY and CDR2 is FYNNEI in the germline V gene. CDR3 nucleotides: TGTGCCAGCAGTCGACTAGAGGGCACAGATACGCAGTATTTT. Protein: CASSRLEGTDTQYF.

The genes are TRBV7-2 and TRBJ2-1, with TRBD2 matching over 8 bases. CDR3 length: 17 amino acids. CDR1 is SGHTA, CDR2 FQGNSA, per germline. V lost 4 bases to trimming and J lost 1 base; unmatched junction nucleotides: 9. CDR3 protein: CASSSYAGGTSYNEQFF. CDR3 bases: TGTGCCAGCAGCTCCTACGCGGGGGGTACTTCCTACAATGAGCAGTTCTTC.

The chain is built from TRBV6-5 and TRBJ2-2; D is uncertain. CDR3 length: 13 amino acids. Germline CDR1 reads MNHEY; CDR2 reads SVGAGI. The V gene lost 7 bases and the J gene lost 0 bases, with 6 bases spanning the gap. The CDR3 region is CASKNTNTGELFF. DNA of the CDR3: TGTGCCAGCAAAAACACGAACACCGGGGAGCTGTTTTTT.

This rearrangement joins TRBV6-1 to TRBJ2-1, with 10 nucleotides matching TRBD2. V was clipped by 11 bases and J by 7 bases; unmatched bases: 11. This CDR3 region has 14 residues. Germline V gene data show CDR1 as MNHNS and CDR2 as SASEGT. DNA of the CDR3: TGTGCCGCAAACCTAGCGGGAGTACCAAATGAGCAGTTCTTC. It translates to CAANLAGVPNEQFF.

The rearrangement uses TRBV4-1 and TRBJ2-3; 10 bases map to TRBD2. The trim removed 1 base at V and 3 bases at J, leaving 4 bases unmatched. Germline CDR1 reads MGHRA; CDR2 reads YSYEKL. This CDR3 is 16 amino acids long. The CDR3 region is CASSQVLAGLTDTQYF. CDR3 sequence (DNA): TGCGCCAGCAGCCAAGTACTAGCGGGGCTTACAGATACGCAGTATTTT.

The chain links TRBV2 to TRBJ2-1, with TRBD2 as a possible D gene (6 bases). Between the trimmed V and J ends, which lost 8 bases and 2 bases, there was a span of 16 bases. The CDR3 has 15 residues. Germline V lookup: CDR1 SNHLY, CDR2 FYNNEI. In DNA, the CDR3 is TGTGCCAGCCACAGTGGCGGGACGGCCTACAATGAGCAGTTCTTC. Its translation: CASHSGGTAYNEQFF.

The chain has TRBV7-9 and TRBJ2-5, with D uncertain. The germline V and J ends were trimmed by 5 bases and 5 bases, with 9 bases remaining between them. Looked up from germline, CDR1 is SEHNR and CDR2 is FQNEAQ (reference sequence). This CDR3 spans 12 amino acids. The CDR3: CASSPTTETQYF. DNA for the CDR3: TGTGCCAGCAGCCCCACGACTGAGACCCAGTACTTC.

The rearrangement joins TRBV5-8 to TRBJ2-1; weak D call: TRBD1 (6 bases). CDR1 and CDR2 from the germline V gene are SGHTS and YDEGEE. V lost 0 bases and J 7 bases, leaving 11 bases between the germline ends. The CDR3 has 14 amino acids. CDR3 in amino acids: CASSLEGVVNEQFF. The CDR3, as DNA: TGTGCCAGCAGCTTGGAGGGGGTGGTGAATGAGCAGTTCTTC.

This sequence joins TRBV5-6 and TRBJ1-5, with D possibly TRBD1 on 5 matching bases. CDR1 and CDR2 from the germline V gene are SGHDT and YYEEEE. V lost 3 bases and J lost 0, with 10 bases in between. The CDR3 consists of 15 residues. In nucleotides, the CDR3 is TGTGCCAGCAGCTCCCAGGGTTATAGCAATCAGCCCCAGCATTTT. Its protein product is CASSSQGYSNQPQHF.

The chain joins TRBV30 to TRBJ1-1, with D unclear. The V end was cut by 2 bases, the J end by 5 bases, with 15 bases between. The CDR3 has 14 residues. Germline CDR1 and CDR2: GTSNPN and SVGIG (reference sequence). The CDR3 loop is CAWSPGWPGTEAFF. The CDR3 DNA sequence: TGTGCCTGGAGTCCGGGGTGGCCGGGAACTGAAGCTTTCTTT.

The rearrangement joins TRBV6-6 to TRBJ2-7; TRBD1 matches at 10 bases. The CDR3 covers 15 residues. After removal of 8 bases from V and 3 bases from J, the junction contained 10 bases not matched to a gene. Germline V lookup: CDR1 MNHNY, CDR2 SVGAGI (reference sequence). Here the CDR3 reads CASGKKDRGSYEQYF. In nucleotides, the CDR3 is TGTGCCAGCGGAAAAAAGGACAGGGGGAGCTACGAGCAGTACTTC.

V is TRBV7-9 and J is TRBJ2-7, with 7 bases matching TRBD2. CDR3 length: 15 amino acids. The J segment lost 6 bases and the V segment lost 5 bases, leaving 13 bases of the junction unmatched. The germline gives CDR1 SEHNR, CDR2 FQNEAQ (reference sequence). The CDR3 DNA reads as TGTGCCAGCAGCCCCTCCCCTAGCGGAGTCCCCGAGCAGTACTTC. It is translated as CASSPSPSGVPEQYF.

The chain has TRBV5-1 and TRBJ2-3, with 7 bases matching TRBD2. CDR1 is SGHRS and CDR2 is YFSETQ in the germline V gene. This CDR3 has 15 residues. The J segment lost 0 bases and the V segment lost 6 bases, leaving 7 bases of the junction unmatched. This chain's CDR3 is CASIPEGGSTDTQYF. Written as DNA, the CDR3 is TGCGCCAGCATCCCCGAGGGAGGGAGCACAGATACGCAGTATTTT.

The chain carries TRBV25-1 and TRBJ2-3; TRBD2 matches at 13 bases. The V gene's germline CDR1 is MGHDK and CDR2 SYGVNS. Trimming at V came to 0 bases and at J to 2 bases, leaving 5 bases not matched to a gene. CDR3 size: 18 residues. The DNA for the CDR3 is TGTGCCAGCAGTGAATATAAGGGGACTAGCGGGGCCACAGATACGCAGTATTTT. It translates to CASSEYKGTSGATDTQYF.

Only one count was recorded for this clone. The chain employs TRBV28 and TRBJ2-7; TRBD2 matches 11 bases. The germline V gene has CDR1 MDHEN and CDR2 SYDVKM. The ends lost 4 bases at V and 4 bases at J; junction bases unmatched: 6. CDR3 length equals 15 residues. The CDR3 DNA sequence: TGTGCCAGCAGTTCCCTAGCGGGGGGCACGTACGAGCAGTACTTC. Residues: CASSSLAGGTYEQYF.

This rearrangement joins TRBV2 to TRBJ1-2; the D is unclear. CDR3 length: 11 residues. With 0 bases removed from V and 11 bases from J, the gap between germline ends came to 7 bases. Germline CDR1 SNHLY, CDR2 FYNNEI. CDR3 nucleotide sequence: TGTGCCAGCAGTGAAGCGCTCGCGTACACCTTC. Residues: CASSEALAYTF.

This clone was seen once. V and J are TRBV2 and TRBJ1-2, with D unresolved. Germline V gene sequence: CDR1 SNHLY, CDR2 FYNNEI. CDR3 size: 13 residues. V lost 4 bases and J 2 bases, leaving 8 bases between the germline ends. Here the CDR3 reads CASSGLNNYGYTF. CDR3 nucleotide sequence: TGTGCCAGCAGTGGACTCAACAACTATGGCTACACCTTC.

V usage is TRBV11-2 and J usage is TRBJ2-3, with 7 bases that match TRBD2. Germline values: CDR1 SGHAT, CDR2 FQNNGV. V lost 5 bases and J lost 0; bases outside the gene matches: 11. The CDR3 loop spans 17 amino acids. The CDR3 sequence: CASSLLAAGLSTDTQYF. For the CDR3, the DNA is TGTGCCAGCAGCCTCTTGGCCGCGGGACTAAGCACAGATACGCAGTATTTT. Full variable domain (outside the CDR3, taken from reference TRBV11-2 and TRBJ2-3): EAGVAQSPRYKIIEKRQSVAFWCNPISGHATLYWYQQILGQGPKLLIQFQNNGVVDDSQLPKDRFSAERLKGVDSTLKIQPAKLEDSAVYLCASSLLAAGLSTDTQYFGPGTRLTVL.

This clone was seen a handful of times. The chain recombines TRBV14 with TRBJ2-1; tentatively, D is TRBD2 (7 bases). Germline lookup yields CDR1 SGHDN and CDR2 FVKESK. Between the trimmed V and J ends, which lost 0 bases and 12 bases, there was a span of 12 bases. The CDR3 runs 13 residues. The CDR3, as DNA: TGTGCCAGCAGCCAAGACAGGGGAGGGGGGCAGTTCTTC. Translating gives CASSQDRGGGQFF.